The clone carrying this TCR beta chain was counted between two and nine times. The antigen remains unidentified. This CDR3 is built from 13 residues. The germline CDR1 and CDR2 sequences are MNHEY and SMNVEV (reference sequence). V gave up 6 bases and J gave up 0 bases, with 3 bases separating them. Treatment defined: approximately nine-day PBMC culture with coronavirus spike peptide pools or control peptides (ViraFEST assay). CD4+ T cells of the unexposed donor were collected before the COVID-19 pandemic (2011-2018). The data are from a study of vaccination and CD4 T cells after COVID-19. The Oncomine TCR Beta short-read assay sequenced DNA from cultured CD4+ T cells. TCRdb re-called the PCR reads through MiXCR, storing one row per CDR3 protein. The sample consists of 6,500 to 9,000 distinct CDR3 sequences, roughly 36% of them appearing once.

The clonotype comes from a human donor in good health. Specimen: CD4+ T cells from blood, cultured in vitro. This sequence joins TRBV27 and TRBJ2-6; D gene uncertain. CDR3 sequence reads: CASRLSGANVLTF. DNA for the CDR3: TGTGCCAGCAGGCTCTCTGGGGCCAACGTCCTGACTTTC. The full variable domain, rest sourced from reference TRBV27 and TRBJ2-6, is EAQVTQNPRYLITVTGKKLTVTCSQNMNHEYMSWYRQDPGLGLRQIYYSMNVEVTDKGDVPEGYKVSRKEKRNFPLILESPSPNQTSLYFCASRLSGANVLTFGAGSRLTVL.